A selection of T cell receptor beta chains follows, all from one sample in a study of response to subunit inactivated influenza vaccine. TCRdb re-derived calls from the RT-PCR reads in MiXCR, one entry per CDR3 protein. The table includes 430,000 or so distinct CDR3 sequences, roughly 9.7% detected once. The material sequenced was PBMCs from blood, taken around seven weeks after vaccination. Every receptor here comes from a middle-aged man who received an inactivated influenza vaccine. CDR3s leave out the opening cysteine and the closing phenylalanine or tryptophan.

CDR3 protein,J gene,V gene
ASSPTSTGGANYGYT,TRBJ1-2,TRBV18
ASSQGRGGYTDTQY,TRBJ2-3,TRBV3-1
ATGNSTDTQY,TRBJ2-3,TRBV4-1
ASSRQGTYSPLH,TRBJ1-6,TRBV7-2
ASSQKTGGLNQPQH,TRBJ1-5,TRBV12-3/TRBV12-4
SVGVSGYEQY,TRBJ2-7,TRBV29-1
ASSKPSAGEGEQY,TRBJ2-7,TRBV11-2
ASSASGNRYEQF,TRBJ2-1,TRBV11-2
ASSYFSGQQRTQY,TRBJ2-5,TRBV6-5
SARGARTNEQF,TRBJ2-1,TRBV20-1
ASTLAWVDTQY,TRBJ2-3,TRBV2
ASSLASDRSYEQY,TRBJ2-7,TRBV7-2
ASSPGASGLNEQF,TRBJ2-1,TRBV5-1
SARDPSRGKDYEQY,TRBJ2-7,TRBV20-1
SARDWDRTFDQY,TRBJ2-7,TRBV20-1
SVETTNEQF,TRBJ2-1,TRBV29-1
ASCLASVGSGEQY,TRBJ2-7,TRBV7-2
ASSRHGQINNEQF,TRBJ2-1,TRBV6-2/TRBV6-3
ASSSPIGTGSSYEQY,TRBJ2-7,TRBV6-5
ATSDDRTGPGDTQY,TRBJ2-3,TRBV24-1
SARDSVADTKQY,TRBJ2-7,TRBV20-1
ASSVGTSGSVGEQF,TRBJ2-1,TRBV9
ASSLARDSYEQY,TRBJ2-7,TRBV11-2
SARVSGGAREQY,TRBJ2-7,TRBV20-1
ASSLGSGPLASGLF,TRBJ1-4,TRBV7-6
ASSLWGQAYPNSGNTIY,TRBJ1-3,TRBV5-1
SASPDSGNTIY,TRBJ1-3,TRBV20-1
AMASGGAYNEQF,TRBJ2-1,TRBV10-3
ASSLVADNSYEQY,TRBJ2-7,TRBV5-6
ASRARLARETQY,TRBJ2-5,TRBV7-9
SVESSETEAF,TRBJ1-1,TRBV29-1
ASSLGTSAF,TRBJ1-1,TRBV7-9
ASSSGHYEQY,TRBJ2-7,TRBV12-3/TRBV12-4
ATSKLTGGGNIQY,TRBJ2-4,TRBV15
ASSSETSGYEQY,TRBJ2-7,TRBV2
ASSFAGGAGGTEAF,TRBJ1-1,TRBV11-2
ASSDPGQGNTYNEQF,TRBJ2-1,TRBV25-1
ASSVGGRGTYNEQF,TRBJ2-1,TRBV9
ASSAGSSEAF,TRBJ1-1,TRBV5-1
ASSYLGVEWETQY,TRBJ2-5,TRBV6-5
ATSRDLTTDTQY,TRBJ2-3,TRBV15
SARAASLDGFTYEQY,TRBJ2-7,TRBV20-1
ASRTLGQGNTKNIQY,TRBJ2-4,TRBV6-2/TRBV6-3
ASSLGQGENEQY,TRBJ2-7,TRBV4-1
ASSYAAGQPYNEQF,TRBJ2-1,TRBV12-3/TRBV12-4
ASRQRDRGANYGYT,TRBJ1-2,TRBV2
ASSPNGGSYEQY,TRBJ2-7,TRBV18
SVTGLGAL,TRBJ1-1,TRBV29-1
ASSLVVRRRQETQY,TRBJ2-5,TRBV7-2
ASSGTGPDTDTQY,TRBJ2-3,TRBV5-8
ASSPLGIKGEHRVHEQY,TRBJ2-7,TRBV11-2
ASSLDHGTRTTGELF,TRBJ2-2,TRBV12-3/TRBV12-4
AISEYRGATGTGELF,TRBJ2-2,TRBV10-3
ASSLFPSGSGEQF,TRBJ2-1,TRBV7-6
ASRDSIVMNTEAF,TRBJ1-1,TRBV25-1
ASRDPSSGNTIY,TRBJ1-3,TRBV5-1
ASSLQVGDIQY,TRBJ2-4,TRBV28
ATSDSASATQY,TRBJ2-5,TRBV24-1
SAKTGQGSQPQH,TRBJ1-5,TRBV20-1
ASSQDNLAGEQY,TRBJ2-7,TRBV4-2